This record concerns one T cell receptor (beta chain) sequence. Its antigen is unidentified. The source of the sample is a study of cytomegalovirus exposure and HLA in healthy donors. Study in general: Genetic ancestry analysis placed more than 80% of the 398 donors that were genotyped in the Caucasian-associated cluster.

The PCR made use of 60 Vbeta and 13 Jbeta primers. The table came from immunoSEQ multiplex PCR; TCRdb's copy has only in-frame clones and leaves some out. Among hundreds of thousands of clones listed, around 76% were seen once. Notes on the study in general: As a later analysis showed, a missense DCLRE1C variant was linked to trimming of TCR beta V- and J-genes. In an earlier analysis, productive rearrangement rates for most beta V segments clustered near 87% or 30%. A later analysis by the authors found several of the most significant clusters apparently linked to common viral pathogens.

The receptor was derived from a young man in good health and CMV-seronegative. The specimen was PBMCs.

Written as DNA, the CDR3 is TGTGCCAGCAGCTTAGATTGGGGACTAGCGTCCACCGGGGAGCTGTTTTTT. Its translation is CASSLDWGLASTGELFF. The V and J genes are TRBV7-9 and TRBJ2-2; 10 nucleotides line up with TRBD2. With 1 base clipped from V and 4 bases from J, the junction kept 6 bases outside the gene matches. CDR1 and CDR2 (germline): SEHNR, FQNEAQ (reference sequence). The CDR3 totals 17 residues.